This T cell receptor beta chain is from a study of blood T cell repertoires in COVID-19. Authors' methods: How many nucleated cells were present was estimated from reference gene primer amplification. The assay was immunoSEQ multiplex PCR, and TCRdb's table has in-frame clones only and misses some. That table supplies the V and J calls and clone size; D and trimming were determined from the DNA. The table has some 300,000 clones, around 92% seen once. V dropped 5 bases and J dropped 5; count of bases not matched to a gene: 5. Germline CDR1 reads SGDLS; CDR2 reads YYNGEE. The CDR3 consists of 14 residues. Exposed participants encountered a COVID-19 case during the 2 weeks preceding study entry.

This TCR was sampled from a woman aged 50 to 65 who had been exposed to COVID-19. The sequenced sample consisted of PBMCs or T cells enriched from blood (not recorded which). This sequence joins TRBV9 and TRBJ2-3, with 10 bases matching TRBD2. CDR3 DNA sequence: TGTGCCAGCAGTCCGGGACTAGCGCAAGATACGCAGTATTTT. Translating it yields CASSPGLAQDTQYF.